The 29 T cell receptor beta chains below all came from one sample that was sequenced in a study of T cells in localized non-small cell lung cancer. The data were produced by immunoSEQ multiplex PCR, yet TCRdb's version contains in-frame clones alone and is incomplete. The repertoire holds approximately 1,300 clones, around 40% seen once, with around 8% in the top ten. The sample in question was lung tumor tissue, obtained before any cancer treatment. These receptors were taken from a male donor older than 55 with stage III lung adenocarcinoma.

Of note for this clone: Sequence at one end of the junction differs from germline and may be a read error. This chain links TRBV10-2 with TRBJ2-7; D uncertain. Germline V CDR1 and CDR2: WSHSY, SAAADI. The CDR3 is 13 residues long. CDR3 region: CASRLAGSYEQYF. The DNA for the CDR3 is TGCGCCAGCAGATTGGCCGGCTCCTACGAGCAGTATTTC.

CDR3 sequence: CASSIFLGLRTDTQYF. In nucleotides, the CDR3 is TGTGCCAGTAGTATATTCCTAGGTCTCCGCACAGATACGCAGTATTTT. The rearrangement links TRBV19 to TRBJ2-3; D is unclear. With 2 bases removed from V and 1 base from J, the gap between germline ends came to 13 bases. Germline V gene sequence: CDR1 LNHDA, CDR2 SQIVND (reference sequence). CDR3 length: 16 amino acids.

The chain couples TRBV11-3 to TRBJ2-2, with D maybe TRBD1 (6 bases). Germline values: CDR1 SGHNT, CDR2 YENEEA. The CDR3 contains 15 residues. The germline V and J ends were trimmed by 3 bases and 7 bases, with 15 bases remaining between them. CDR3 sequence (DNA): TGTGCCAGCAGCTTGCCCCAGGGGCGGAGCGGGGAGCTGTTTTTT. This sequence encodes CASSLPQGRSGELFF.

This clone was observed a few times. The chain has TRBV2 and TRBJ2-5; 7 bases agree with TRBD2. J was trimmed by 4 bases and V by 6 bases; bases with no gene match: 8. The CDR3 is 14 residues long. CDR1 SNHLY and CDR2 FYNNEI come from the germline V gene. The CDR3, as DNA: TGTGCCAGCAGACCCGGACTAGTTGGAGAGACCCAGTACTTC. It codes for CASRPGLVGETQYF.

This clone is medium-sized. V usage is TRBV11-3 and J usage is TRBJ2-1, with D unresolved. The V end was cut by 4 bases, the J end by 3 bases, with 10 bases between. Germline loops: CDR1 SGHNT, CDR2 YENEEA. This CDR3 has 14 residues. DNA of the CDR3: TGTGCCAGCAGCTCCGAACTCCACTACAATGAGCAGTTCTTC. It yields the protein CASSSELHYNEQFF.

This clone showed up just a few times. The CDR3 protein is CASNSNPYQETQYF. The CDR3 bases are TGTGCCAGCAATAGTAACCCCTACCAAGAGACCCAGTACTTC. The chain employs TRBV9 and TRBJ2-5; D unresolved. CDR1 is SGDLS and CDR2 is YYNGEE in the germline V gene. This CDR3 region has 14 residues. Trimming pared 6 bases from V and 0 bases from J, leaving 12 bases between. The full variable domain, rest sourced from reference TRBV9 and TRBJ2-5, is DSGVTQTPKHLITATGQRVTLRCSPRSGDLSVYWYQQSLDQGLQFLIQYYNGEERAKGNILERFSAQQFPDLHSELNLSSLELGDSALYFCASNSNPYQETQYFGPGTRLLVL.

This clone was recorded a few times. The J gene is TRBJ1-1, the V gene TRBV11-3, with 7 positions matching TRBD1. This CDR3 is 15 amino acids long. Germline values: CDR1 SGHNT, CDR2 YENEEA. J gave up 0 bases and V 3 bases, and 4 bases lay outside the gene matches. Here the CDR3 reads CASSLPGQMNTEAFF. The CDR3 DNA follows: TGTGCCAGCAGCTTGCCGGGACAGATGAACACTGAAGCTTTCTTT.

This clone was picked up a small number of times. The junction differs from germline at one of its ends, possibly a read error. CDR3 sequence reads: CASSLFTGPNQPQHF. The CDR3 region has the DNA TGTGCCAGCAGCTTGTTTACAGGACCAAATCARCCCCAGCATTTT. The V and J genes are TRBV11-3 and TRBJ1-5, with a tentative D call TRBD1 (5 bases). This CDR3 is built from 15 residues. From germline, CDR1 is SGHNT and CDR2 YENEEA. The whole variable domain, remainder taken from reference TRBV11-3 and TRBJ1-5, is EAGVVQSPRYKIIEKKQPVAFWCNPISGHNTLYWYLQNLGQGPELLIRYENEEAVDDSQLPKDRFSAERLKGVDSTLKIQPAELGDSAVYLCASSLFTGPNQPQHFGDGTRLSIL.

This clone is categorized as medium-sized. The chain joins TRBV11-3 to TRBJ2-5, with D hard to call. Trimming pared 2 bases from V and 5 bases from J, leaving 12 bases between. This CDR3 has 14 residues. Germline loops: CDR1 SGHNT, CDR2 YENEEA. CDR3 sequence reads: CASSLRVVSETQYF. CDR3 nucleotide sequence: TGTGCCAGCAGCTTAAGAGTAGTGTCGGAGACCCAGTACTTC. Full variable domain (remainder filled in from reference TRBV11-3 and TRBJ2-5): EAGVVQSPRYKIIEKKQPVAFWCNPISGHNTLYWYLQNLGQGPELLIRYENEEAVDDSQLPKDRFSAERLKGVDSTLKIQPAELGDSAVYLCASSLRVVSETQYFGPGTRLLVL.

By share, this clone counts as medium-sized. The chain employs TRBV7-4 and TRBJ1-1; D remains unclear. This CDR3 has 14 amino acids. V shed 5 bases and J shed 0 bases, with 10 bases lying between them. Germline lookup yields CDR1 SGHVT and CDR2 SQSDAQ. CDR3 region: CASSEGPLNTEAFF. The CDR3 coding sequence is TGTGCCAGCAGCGAAGGACCGTTGAACACTGAAGCTTTCTTT.

Relative to its sample, this clone is medium-sized (0.01 to 0.1%). The chain uses TRBV6-8 and TRBJ1-2; weak D call: TRBD1 (5 bases). The CDR3 contains 16 residues. Germline V gene lookup returns CDR1 MNHGY and CDR2 SAAAGT. V lost 5 bases, J lost 6 bases, and 22 bases lay in between. In DNA, the CDR3 is TGTGCCAGCAGTGAGTGGCGGGACTCCCTTGGGGATGGCTACACCTTC. Its protein product is CASSEWRDSLGDGYTF.

This clone qualifies as medium-sized. The V and J genes are TRBV9 and TRBJ2-1; tentative D call: TRBD2 (5 bases). The CDR3 spans 13 residues. Germline CDR1 SGDLS, CDR2 YYNGEE. V gave up 2 bases and J gave up 7 bases, with 10 bases separating them. CDR3 DNA: TGTGCCAGCAGCGTCAGAGGAGGAAATGAGCAGTTCTTC. Translation: CASSVRGGNEQFF.

The chain is built from TRBV10-1 and TRBJ1-2; 7 bases fit TRBD1. CDR1 is WNHNN and CDR2 is SYGVQD in the germline V gene (reference sequence). This CDR3 region has 15 residues. V was pared by 0 bases and J by 4 bases, with 5 bases of the junction left unmatched. The CDR3 region has the DNA TGCGCCAGCAGTGAGTCCTCGACAGGGTCCTATGGCTACACCTTC. Translated, it gives CASSESSTGSYGYTF.

This chain connects TRBV7-7 to TRBJ2-2; D unresolved. This CDR3 contains 14 residues. Germline V CDR1 and CDR2: SSHAT, FNYEAQ (reference sequence). Trimming stripped 2 bases from V and 1 base from J, with 5 bases between. The CDR3 coding sequence is TGTGCCAGCAGCTTATTGCTGAACACCGGGGAGCTGTTTTTT. It encodes CASSLLLNTGELFF.

The V and J genes are TRBV11-3 and TRBJ2-2, with 7 bases matching TRBD2. J gave up 4 bases and V 2 bases, and 4 bases lay outside the gene matches. Germline CDR1 SGHNT, CDR2 YENEEA. The CDR3 is made up of 15 amino acids. In nucleotides, the CDR3 is TGTGCCAGCAGCTTAATTGGCGGGGGCACCGGGGAGCTGTTTTTT. The encoded protein is CASSLIGGGTGELFF.

The chain joins TRBV28 to TRBJ1-1, with D maybe TRBD1 (6 bases). Trimming shortened V by 5 bases and J by 1 base, and 14 bases separated the two germline ends. The CDR3 spans 15 residues. In germline, CDR1 is MDHEN, CDR2 SYDVKM. The CDR3 bases are TGTGCCAGCAGTGAGTTAGGGGGTCGGAACACTGAAGCTTTCTTT. The encoded protein is CASSELGGRNTEAFF.

The V and J genes are TRBV28 and TRBJ2-5; no reliable D call. Trimming pared 3 bases from V and 9 bases from J, leaving 14 bases between. The CDR3 is 13 amino acids. CDR1 and CDR2 from the germline V gene are MDHEN and SYDVKM. CDR3 protein: CASSFLNKSPQYF. The CDR3 nucleotides read TGTGCCAGCAGTTTTCTAAACAAGTCCCCCCAGTACTTC.

The chain uses TRBV16 and TRBJ1-2, with TRBD1 matching over 7 bases. Trimming removed 4 bases from V and 6 bases from J; junction bases left unmatched: 8. There are 14 residues in the CDR3. Per the germline V gene, CDR1 is KGHSY and CDR2 is FQNENV. CDR3 DNA sequence: TGTGCCAGCAGCCCTAAACTTACAGGGGATGGCTACACCTTC. It encodes CASSPKLTGDGYTF.

This sequence joins TRBV6-8 and TRBJ2-2; D is unresolved. Trimming stripped 2 bases from V and 2 bases from J, with 6 bases between. Germline-derived CDR1 and CDR2 are MNHGY and SAAAGT. The CDR3 runs to 14 residues. This CDR3 is CASSYALNTGELFF. The CDR3 DNA sequence: TGTGCCAGCAGTTACGCACTTAACACCGGGGAGCTGTTTTTT.

The rearrangement uses TRBV30 and TRBJ1-2; D is perhaps TRBD1 (5 bases). Trimming shortened V by 5 bases and J by 7 bases, and 14 bases separated the two germline ends. CDR3 length equals 12 residues. The germline CDR1 and CDR2 sequences are GTSNPN and SVGIG (reference sequence). CDR3 nucleotides: TGTGCCTGGGGGGATAGGACACTTGGCTACACCTTC. It translates to CAWGDRTLGYTF.

This clone has only a few counts. This chain links TRBV11-3 with TRBJ1-1, with 7 bases fitting TRBD1. The germline V gene encodes CDR1 SGHNT and CDR2 YENEEA. This CDR3 has 14 residues. V gave up 6 bases and J gave up 4 bases; unmatched junction bases: 8. The CDR3 DNA is TGTGCCAGCAGAGGGGGCAGCCCCGGCACTGAAGCTTTCTTT. Residues: CASRGGSPGTEAFF.

A few counts support this clone. The V and J genes are TRBV6-8 and TRBJ2-7; the match to TRBD2 covers 11 bases. Germline assignment: CDR1 MNHGY and CDR2 SAAAGT. The trim removed 5 bases at V and 4 bases at J, leaving 16 bases unmatched. This CDR3 spans 18 amino acids. The CDR3 DNA reads as TGTGCCAGCAGTGCCCAGGGACAGAGAGGGACTAGCGGATACGAGCAGTACTTC. Translation: CASSAQGQRGTSGYEQYF.

This clone has more than one count but fewer than ten. The chain is built from TRBV11-3 and TRBJ1-5, with D uncertain. V gave up 2 bases and J gave up 3 bases, with 8 bases separating them. The CDR3 extends over 14 amino acids. Germline CDR1 SGHNT, CDR2 YENEEA. The CDR3 DNA sequence: TGTGCCAGCAGCTTAAACCCCCTCAATCAGCCCCAGCATTTT. Its protein is CASSLNPLNQPQHF.

The V call is TRBV28, the J call TRBJ1-6; perhaps TRBD1 as D (6 bases). Germline values: CDR1 MDHEN, CDR2 SYDVKM. With 2 bases removed from V and 8 bases from J, the gap between germline ends came to 10 bases. This CDR3 is built from 14 residues. CDR3: CASSLRRGDSPLHF. The CDR3 DNA reads as TGTGCCAGCAGTTTACGCAGGGGCGATTCACCCCTCCACTTT.

The chain carries TRBV23-1 and TRBJ2-7; D possibly matches TRBD1 or TRBD2 (5 bases each). TRBV23-1 belongs to the ORF category, with a function that is uncertain. Trimming stripped 1 base from V and 0 bases from J, with 10 bases between. This CDR3 is 15 amino acids long. The DNA for the CDR3 is TGCGCCAGCAGTCAATTGGGACGCCTCTCCTACGAGCAGTACTTC. Amino acids: CASSQLGRLSYEQYF.

The rearrangement joins TRBV18 to TRBJ2-1, with TRBD1 as a possible D gene (6 bases). Germline V gives CDR1 KGHSH, CDR2 LQKENI. The CDR3 has 13 amino acids. The V and J ends lost 6 bases and 5 bases respectively, with 11 bases between them. The CDR3 DNA is TGTGCCAGCTCTGCTTGGACAGACAATGAGCAGTTCTTC. Amino acids: CASSAWTDNEQFF. Supplemented by reference TRBV18 and TRBJ2-1, the full variable domain reads NAGVMQNPRHLVRRRGQEARLRCSPMKGHSHVYWYRQLPEEGLKFMVYLQKENIIDESGMPKERFSAEFPKEGPSILRIQQVVRGDSAAYFCASSAWTDNEQFFGPGTRLTVL.

This clone appeared a few times. One junction end disagrees with the germline gene, perhaps due to a read error. This rearrangement joins TRBV6-8 to TRBJ2-7; D gene uncertain. CDR1 is MNHGY, CDR2 SAAAGT, per germline. This CDR3 is built from 12 residues. The CDR3 DNA reads TGTGCCAGCCAGAACAATTCCTACGAGCAGTATTTC. As protein: CASQNNSYEQYF.

In this sample, this clone turned up a few times. The chain couples TRBV29-1 to TRBJ1-5; the D is unclear. CDR1 and CDR2 (germline): SQVTM, ANQGSEA. The ends were cut back, 4 bases at V and 1 base at J, with 11 bases in the middle. CDR3 length: 14 amino acids. The CDR3 sequence: CSVAAGGSNQPQHF. The CDR3 nucleotides read TGCAGCGTTGCAGCGGGTGGAAGCAATCAGCCCCAGCATTTT.

The rearrangement links TRBV19 to TRBJ1-5, with TRBD1 as a possible D gene (6 bases). The CDR3 runs 15 residues. The ends were cut back, 7 bases at V and 3 bases at J, with 16 bases in the middle. In germline, CDR1 is LNHDA, CDR2 SQIVND (reference sequence). In DNA, the CDR3 is TGTGCCAGTACCCTAGAACAGGGCTCCAATCAGCCCCAGCATTTT. Residues: CASTLEQGSNQPQHF.